This record looks at one T cell receptor beta chain sequence and its context. This clone has just a few counts. The clone's antigen remains unknown. The input lacks base qualities; no much larger clone sits a single base away. The cysteine opens and the phenylalanine closes a CDR3 of 15 amino acids. Of all the DNA, just the CDR3 is kept, 45 bases in frame from base 1. Via the germline V gene, CDR1 is MNHEY and CDR2 SVGAGI. Trimming costs V 0 bases and J 5 bases, and their ends lie 13 bases apart. The immunoSEQ Assay, a bias-controlled multiplex PCR, was used to amplify TCRbeta CDR3 regions from genomic DNA. As for the original processing: The number of nucleated cells in each sample was estimated by amplification of reference gene primers within the assay. To quantify the absolute abundance of each unique TCRbeta CDR3 rearrangement, sequence reads were collapsed and filtered. Productive Simpson clonality was computed per sample as the square root of Simpson's diversity index over productive rearrangements. TCRdb took this table from immuneACCESS and kept in-frame rearrangements with V and J called. Such tables lack part of the clones; where checked against another copy, unresolved V genes explain under half of the gap, and the rest is unexplained. V and J calls and clone size follow that table, whereas D and trimming were derived from the DNA. The sample contains roughly 260,000 clones, 70% to 85% of them found a single time. The ten largest clones add up to over 3% of the sample.

Collaborating institutions collected whole blood in K2EDTA tubes following their own protocols. For TCRbeta analysis, collaborators shipped samples in one of three forms: frozen whole blood, isolated PBMCs, or DNA extracted from either of those sample types. This record comes from a study of blood T cell repertoires in COVID-19 (dated by TCRdb to 2020 to 2021). With respect to the entire study: Collaborator samples came from the United States, Italy and Spain and covered acute and convalescent phases of COVID-19. The prospective study material was composed of cDNA or gDNA derived from T cells, B-cell-depleted T cells, or PBMCs. The dataset comprised deeply sampled blood TCRbeta repertoires from subjects exposed to, actively infected with, or recovered from COVID-19. The repertoires were made available in a free public database intended to serve as a resource for research on the immune response to SARS-CoV-2. The samples were drawn from the first 160 participants of the ongoing ImmuneRACE study and from 1,254 subjects provided by 6 global collaborators. Sample metadata almost always included a de-identified subject ID, COVID-19 status, age in years and sex. Where available, HLA class I and class II types were obtained from metadata supplied by the sample provider rather than from assay-based typing.

On the study overall, not on this receptor specifically: Clinical and demographic metadata were provided uncurated, with the amount varying by source and participant.

Sequencing used peripheral blood. The chain is encoded by TRBV6-5 joined to TRBJ1-2, with TRBD1 perhaps the D gene, on 5 matching bases. The TCR was taken from a woman aged 40 to 49 with active or convalescent COVID-19. The DNA sequence is given as TGTGCCAGCAGTTACTCCGTTGGGGGGGGGTATGGCTACACCTTC. The resulting protein is CASSYSVGGGYGYTF.